This T cell receptor (beta chain) was sequenced for a study of pediatric ulcerative colitis. As to this clone: The antigen remains unidentified.

Data came from immunoSEQ multiplex PCR; TCRdb stores just in-frame clones and leaves some out. This sample has fewer than 40,000 clones; roughly 83% occur once, and the top ten carry roughly 25%. The CDR3 sequence is 11 residues long. The ends were cut back, 11 bases at V and 4 bases at J, with 11 bases in the middle. Study results and limitations: Compared with controls, ulcerative colitis showed greater blood-rectum clone sharing.

The sequencing input was blood. J is TRBJ1-1 and V is TRBV23-1; D ambiguous. TRBV23-1 is placed among ORFs of uncertain function. The sequence was collected from a girl aged 5-17 years with moderate ulcerative colitis. CDR3 sequence: CAPKRGTEAFF. The CDR3 coding sequence is TGCGCCCCCAAAAGAGGCACTGAAGCTTTCTTT.